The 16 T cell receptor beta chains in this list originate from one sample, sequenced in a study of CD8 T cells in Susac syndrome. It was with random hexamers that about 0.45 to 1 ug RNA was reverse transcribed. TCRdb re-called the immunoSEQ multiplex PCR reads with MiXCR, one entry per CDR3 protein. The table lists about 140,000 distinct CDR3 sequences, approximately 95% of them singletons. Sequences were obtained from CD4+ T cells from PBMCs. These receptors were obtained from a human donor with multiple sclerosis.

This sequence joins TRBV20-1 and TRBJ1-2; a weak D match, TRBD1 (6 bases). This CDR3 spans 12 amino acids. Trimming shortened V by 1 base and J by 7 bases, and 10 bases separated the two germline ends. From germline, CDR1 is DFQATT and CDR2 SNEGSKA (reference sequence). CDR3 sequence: CSARVPGVGYTF. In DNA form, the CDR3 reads TGCAGTGCTAGAGTTCCAGGGGTTGGCTACACCTTC.

Here the CDR3 reads CASSQQGGGYTF. CDR3 coding DNA: TGTGCCAGCAGCCAACAGGGAGGCGGCTACACCTTC. The chain links TRBV3-1 to TRBJ1-2; possibly TRBD1 for D (5 bases). The CDR3 runs to 12 residues. Germline V gives CDR1 LGHDT, CDR2 YNNKEL (reference sequence). The V and J ends lost 2 bases and 8 bases respectively, with 9 bases between them.

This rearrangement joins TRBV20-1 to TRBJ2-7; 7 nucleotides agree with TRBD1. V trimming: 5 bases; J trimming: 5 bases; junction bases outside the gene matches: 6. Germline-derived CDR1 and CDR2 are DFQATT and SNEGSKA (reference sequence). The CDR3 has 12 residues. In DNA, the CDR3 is TGCAGTGCTTTCCGACAGGGTCACGAGCAGTACTTC. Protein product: CSAFRQGHEQYF.

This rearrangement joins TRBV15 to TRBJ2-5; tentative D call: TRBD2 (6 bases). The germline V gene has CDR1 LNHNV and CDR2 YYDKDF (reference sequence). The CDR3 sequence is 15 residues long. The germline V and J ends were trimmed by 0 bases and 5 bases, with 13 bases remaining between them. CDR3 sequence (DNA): TGTGCCACCAGCAGAGATTTGGCAGGAGGGGAGACCCAGTACTTC. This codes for CATSRDLAGGETQYF.

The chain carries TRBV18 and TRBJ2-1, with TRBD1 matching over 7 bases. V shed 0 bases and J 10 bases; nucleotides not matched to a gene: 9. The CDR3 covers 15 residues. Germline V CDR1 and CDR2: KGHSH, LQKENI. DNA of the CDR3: TGTGCCAGCTCACCACCGACAGGGACCTTTGGAGAGCAGTTCTTC. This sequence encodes CASSPPTGTFGEQFF.

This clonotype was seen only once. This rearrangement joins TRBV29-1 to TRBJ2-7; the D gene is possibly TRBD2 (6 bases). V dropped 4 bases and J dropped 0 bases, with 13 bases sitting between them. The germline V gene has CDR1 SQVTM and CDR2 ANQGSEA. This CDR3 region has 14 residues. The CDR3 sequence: CSVGRQTSSYEQYF. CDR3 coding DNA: TGCAGCGTTGGGCGACAGACTAGCTCCTACGAGCAGTACTTC.

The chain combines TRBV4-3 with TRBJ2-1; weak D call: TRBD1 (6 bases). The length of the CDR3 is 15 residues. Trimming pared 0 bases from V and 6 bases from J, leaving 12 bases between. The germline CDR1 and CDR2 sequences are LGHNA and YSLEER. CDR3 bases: TGCGCCAGCAGCCAAGATCACAGGGTAAGCAATGAGCAGTTCTTC. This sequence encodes CASSQDHRVSNEQFF.

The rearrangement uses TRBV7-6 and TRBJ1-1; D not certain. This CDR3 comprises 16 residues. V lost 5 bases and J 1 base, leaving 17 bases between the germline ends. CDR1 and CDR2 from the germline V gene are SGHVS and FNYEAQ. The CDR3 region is CASSVRSGSPNTEAFF. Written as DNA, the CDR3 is TGTGCCAGCAGCGTACGGTCGGGTAGTCCGAACACTGAAGCTTTCTTT. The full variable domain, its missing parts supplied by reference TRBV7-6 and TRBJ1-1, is GAGVSQSPRYKVTKRGQDVALRCDPISGHVSLYWYRQALGQGPEFLTYFNYEAQQDKSGLPNDRFSAERPEGSISTLTIQRTEQRDSAMYRCASSVRSGSPNTEAFFGQGTRLTVV.

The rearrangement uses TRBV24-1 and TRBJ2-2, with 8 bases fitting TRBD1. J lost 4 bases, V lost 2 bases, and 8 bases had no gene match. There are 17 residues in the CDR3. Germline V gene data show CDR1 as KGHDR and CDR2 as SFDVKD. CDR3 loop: CATSDSRDRKATGELFF. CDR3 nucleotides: TGTGCCACCAGTGATTCCCGGGACAGGAAGGCCACCGGGGAGCTGTTTTTT.

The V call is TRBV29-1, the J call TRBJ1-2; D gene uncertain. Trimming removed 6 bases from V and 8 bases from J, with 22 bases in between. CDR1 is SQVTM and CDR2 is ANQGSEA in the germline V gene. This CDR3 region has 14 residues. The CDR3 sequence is CSVIDVTSRRGYTF. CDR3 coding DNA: TGCAGCGTCATCGACGTTACCTCGAGGAGGGGCTACACCTTC.

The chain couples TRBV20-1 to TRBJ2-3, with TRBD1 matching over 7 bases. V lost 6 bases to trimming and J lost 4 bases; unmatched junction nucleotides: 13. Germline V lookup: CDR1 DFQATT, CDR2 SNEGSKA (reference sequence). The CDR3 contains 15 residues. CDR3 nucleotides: TGCAGTGCCCGACGTAGAGGGGGCACGGCAGATACGCAGTATTTT. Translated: CSARRRGGTADTQYF.

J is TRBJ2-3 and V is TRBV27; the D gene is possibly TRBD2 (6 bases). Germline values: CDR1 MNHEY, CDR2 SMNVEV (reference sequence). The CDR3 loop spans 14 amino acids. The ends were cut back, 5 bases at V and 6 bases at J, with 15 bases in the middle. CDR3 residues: CASSRLGVGDTQYF. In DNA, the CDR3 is TGTGCCAGCAGTCGACTAGGGGTAGGTGATACGCAGTATTTT.

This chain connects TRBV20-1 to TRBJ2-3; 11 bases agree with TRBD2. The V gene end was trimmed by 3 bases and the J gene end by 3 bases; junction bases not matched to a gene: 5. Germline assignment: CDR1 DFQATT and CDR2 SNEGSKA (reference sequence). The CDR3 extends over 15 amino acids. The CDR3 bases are TGCAGTGCTAGCGCGACTAGCGGGAAAACAGATACGCAGTATTTT. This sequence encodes CSASATSGKTDTQYF.

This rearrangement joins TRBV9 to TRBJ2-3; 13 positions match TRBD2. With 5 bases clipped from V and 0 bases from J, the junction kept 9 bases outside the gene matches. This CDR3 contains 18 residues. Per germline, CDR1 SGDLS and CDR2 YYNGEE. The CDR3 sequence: CASSPGLAGPPSTDTQYF. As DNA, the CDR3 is TGTGCCAGCAGTCCGGGACTAGCGGGACCGCCAAGCACAGATACGCAGTATTTT.

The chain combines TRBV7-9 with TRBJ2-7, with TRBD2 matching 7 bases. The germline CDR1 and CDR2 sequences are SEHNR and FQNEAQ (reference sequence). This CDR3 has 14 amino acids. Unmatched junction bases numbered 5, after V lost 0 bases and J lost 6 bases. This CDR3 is CASSLAGPGGEQYF. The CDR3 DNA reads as TGTGCCAGCAGCTTAGCGGGCCCGGGGGGCGAGCAGTACTTC.

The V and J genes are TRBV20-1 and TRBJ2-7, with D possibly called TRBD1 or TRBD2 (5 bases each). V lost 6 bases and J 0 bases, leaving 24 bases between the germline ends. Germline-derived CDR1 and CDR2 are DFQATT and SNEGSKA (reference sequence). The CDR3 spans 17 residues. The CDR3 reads CSAAAYSRGLSSYEQYF. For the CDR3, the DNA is TGCAGTGCCGCGGCGTATTCCCGGGGCTTAAGCTCCTACGAGCAGTACTTC.